Here is one T cell receptor (beta chain) with its context. Survey-level TCR beta sequencing used the immunoSEQ assay. The method was immunoSEQ multiplex PCR; TCRdb's version includes in-frame clones alone and lacks a portion of them. The repertoire holds around 50,000 clones, with approximately 95% as singletons. The CDR3 runs 15 residues. Germline loops: CDR1 SEHNR, CDR2 FQNEAQ (reference sequence). The V and J ends lost 3 bases and 3 bases respectively, with 14 bases between them. The chain combines TRBV7-9 with TRBJ2-5, with D tentatively TRBD1 or TRBD2 (5 bases each). This TCR came from a man aged 35 to 55 with rheumatoid arthritis. Specimen: PBMCs. CDR3 in amino acids: CASSLGTGPKETQYF. In DNA, the CDR3 is TGTGCCAGCAGCTTGGGGACGGGACCTAAAGAGACCCAGTACTTC.